The 17 T cell receptor beta chains listed next were all sequenced from one sample in a study of blood T cell repertoires in COVID-19. The assay was immunoSEQ multiplex PCR, and TCRdb's table has in-frame clones only and misses some. The table shows about 180,000 clones, with over 75% occurring only once. The sample taken for sequencing was peripheral blood. All receptors come from a man aged 55 to 70 with acute or convalescent COVID-19.

In the case of this clone: At one boundary the junction diverges from the germline segment, which might be a read error. The CDR3 reads CASRGQPNEKLFF. In nucleotides, the CDR3 is TGTGCCAGCAGAGGACAGCCTAATGAGAAACTGTTTTTT. The V gene is TRBV28, the J gene TRBJ1-4; D is possibly TRBD1 (6 bases). Germline CDR1 MDHEN, CDR2 SYDVKM. The CDR3 runs 13 residues.

The table lists this clone with a count of one. The V and J genes are TRBV7-9 and TRBJ2-1; no clear D gene. The CDR3 is made up of 12 amino acids. Trimming removed 8 bases at V and 4 bases at J, with 9 bases between. Germline values: CDR1 SEHNR, CDR2 FQNEAQ (reference sequence). The CDR3 loop is CASVPQYNEQFF. CDR3 bases: TGTGCCAGCGTACCCCAGTACAATGAGCAGTTCTTC.

Comment on this clone: The sample has other DNA sequences that encode this CDR3 too. The CDR3 loop is CASRGQGAGTGELFF. The CDR3 bases are TGTGCCAGTAGAGGACAGGGGGCAGGAACCGGGGAGCTGTTTTTT. The chain is built from TRBV19 and TRBJ2-2; 11 nucleotides line up with TRBD1. V gave up 6 bases and J gave up 5 bases; unmatched junction bases: 5. Germline V lookup: CDR1 LNHDA, CDR2 SQIVND (reference sequence). The CDR3 consists of 15 residues. Combining the CDR3 with reference TRBV19 and TRBJ2-2 gives the whole variable domain DGGITQSPKYLFRKEGQNVTLSCEQNLNHDAMYWYRQDPGQGLRLIYYSQIVNDFQKGDIAEGYSVSREKKESFPLTVTSAQKNPTAFYLCASRGQGAGTGELFFGEGSRLTVL.

The rearrangement joins TRBV28 to TRBJ2-4, with TRBD1 as a possible D gene (6 bases). The ends were cut back, 4 bases at V and 1 base at J, with 11 bases in the middle. The CDR3 is 15 amino acids. Germline V gene lookup returns CDR1 MDHEN and CDR2 SYDVKM. CDR3 nucleotides: TGTGCCAGCAGTTCGAACAGGGAGGCCAAAAACATTCAGTACTTC. It yields the protein CASSSNREAKNIQYF.

V usage is TRBV10-3 and J usage is TRBJ1-5; D possibly corresponds to TRBD1 (6 bases). The CDR3 has 12 residues. Looked up from germline, CDR1 is ENHRY and CDR2 is SYGVKD. The V and J ends lost 6 bases and 5 bases respectively, with 8 bases between them. CDR3 sequence: CAIRSGDQPQHF. The CDR3 bases are TGTGCCATCAGATCAGGGGATCAGCCCCAGCATTTT.

J is TRBJ1-5 and V is TRBV6-5; D not certain. The V end lost 5 bases, the J end lost 7 bases, and 15 bases lay between the germline ends. The CDR3 is 14 amino acids. Looked up from germline, CDR1 is MNHEY and CDR2 is SVGAGI. The CDR3 here is CASSRAGSPQPQHF. The CDR3 region has the DNA TGTGCCAGCAGTAGGGCGGGTTCCCCCCAGCCCCAGCATTTT.

CDR3 residues: CASSATGLNYGYTF. As DNA, the CDR3 is TGTGCCAGCAGTGCGACAGGGCTTAACTATGGCTACACCTTC. This chain connects TRBV27 to TRBJ1-2; 7 bases agree with TRBD1. In germline, CDR1 is MNHEY, CDR2 SMNVEV (reference sequence). This CDR3 has 14 amino acids. The V and J ends lost 5 bases and 1 base, in that order; junction bases with no gene match: 4.

This clone was seen a handful of times. This chain connects TRBV6-5 to TRBJ1-6; 8 bases line up with TRBD1. This CDR3 contains 16 residues. Germline V CDR1 and CDR2: MNHEY, SVGAGI. Trimming at V came to 0 bases and at J to 7 bases, leaving 5 bases not matched to a gene. CDR3 in amino acids: CASSYSRTGRNSPLHF. The CDR3 bases are TGTGCCAGCAGTTACTCCCGGACAGGGCGAAATTCACCCCTCCACTTT.

The chain joins TRBV5-1 to TRBJ2-7; 7 bases fit TRBD1. The trim removed 4 bases at V and 5 bases at J, leaving 12 bases unmatched. The CDR3 consists of 15 residues. The germline V gene has CDR1 SGHRS and CDR2 YFSETQ. CDR3 DNA sequence: TGCGCCAGCAGCCGACAGACAGGGTATCAGGACGAGCAGTACTTC. Translation gives CASSRQTGYQDEQYF.

This rearrangement joins TRBV10-3 to TRBJ1-1, with 7 bases lining up with TRBD1. The germline V gene has CDR1 ENHRY and CDR2 SYGVKD. The ends lost 8 bases at V and 7 bases at J; junction bases unmatched: 10. This CDR3 has 13 residues. In nucleotides, the CDR3 is TGTGCCATCCAAGGGACAGCGGAAGGTGAAGCTTTCTTT. This sequence encodes CAIQGTAEGEAFF.

The chain links TRBV15 to TRBJ1-6; D remains unclear. The length of the CDR3 is 14 residues. V lost 4 bases, J lost 5 bases, and 9 bases lay in between. CDR1 and CDR2 from the germline V gene are LNHNV and YYDKDF (reference sequence). The CDR3 DNA is TGTGCCACCAGCATACCTACTGATAATTCACCCCTCCACTTT. It is translated as CATSIPTDNSPLHF.

The V call is TRBV6-6, the J call TRBJ2-1; 7 positions match TRBD1. The V and J ends lost 6 bases and 5 bases, in that order; junction bases with no gene match: 7. The CDR3 has 14 amino acids. From germline, CDR1 is MNHNY and CDR2 SVGAGI (reference sequence). Here the CDR3 reads CASSDSQGDNEQFF. The CDR3 DNA is TGTGCCAGCAGCGACTCTCAGGGGGACAATGAGCAGTTCTTC.

The genes are TRBV29-1 and TRBJ2-3; D not resolved. Germline V gene sequence: CDR1 SQVTM, CDR2 ANQGSEA. The CDR3 covers 13 residues. V was shortened by 4 bases and J by 2 bases, with 10 bases between the two germline ends. The CDR3 sequence is CSVAQNPTDTQYF. The CDR3 DNA sequence: TGCAGCGTTGCCCAGAACCCCACAGATACGCAGTATTTT.

The chain links TRBV6-5 to TRBJ1-3; 7 bases agree with TRBD1. CDR1 is MNHEY, CDR2 SVGAGI, per germline. The CDR3 consists of 16 residues. V shed 0 bases and J 2 bases; nucleotides not matched to a gene: 4. For the CDR3, the DNA is TGTGCCAGCAGTTACTCGATAGGGGGCACTGGAAACACCATATATTTT. Encoded protein: CASSYSIGGTGNTIYF.

This chain uses TRBV19 with TRBJ2-7; TRBD1 aligns across 11 bases. V lost 4 bases to trimming and J lost 4 bases; unmatched junction nucleotides: 6. The CDR3 is 15 amino acids. The germline V gene encodes CDR1 LNHDA and CDR2 SQIVND (reference sequence). Here the CDR3 reads CASSTHRDRGYEQYF. The CDR3 nucleotides are TGTGCCAGTAGTACCCACCGGGACAGGGGGTACGAGCAGTACTTC.

This chain connects TRBV6-5 to TRBJ1-2, with TRBD1 matching 11 bases. Germline CDR1 and CDR2: MNHEY and SVGAGI. V gave up 0 bases and J gave up 3 bases; unmatched junction bases: 3. The CDR3 length is 16 residues. The CDR3 is CASSYSRTGGDYGYTF. Written as DNA, the CDR3 is TGTGCCAGCAGTTACTCTCGGACAGGGGGCGACTATGGCTACACCTTC.

The chain links TRBV5-6 to TRBJ1-3, with D unclear. The germline CDR1 and CDR2 sequences are SGHDT and YYEEEE. V lost 7 bases to trimming and J lost 3 bases, with 11 bases between them. CDR3 length: 13 residues. The CDR3 bases are TGTGCCAGCGGGGTAGGACTTGGAAACACCATATATTTT. It codes for CASGVGLGNTIYF.